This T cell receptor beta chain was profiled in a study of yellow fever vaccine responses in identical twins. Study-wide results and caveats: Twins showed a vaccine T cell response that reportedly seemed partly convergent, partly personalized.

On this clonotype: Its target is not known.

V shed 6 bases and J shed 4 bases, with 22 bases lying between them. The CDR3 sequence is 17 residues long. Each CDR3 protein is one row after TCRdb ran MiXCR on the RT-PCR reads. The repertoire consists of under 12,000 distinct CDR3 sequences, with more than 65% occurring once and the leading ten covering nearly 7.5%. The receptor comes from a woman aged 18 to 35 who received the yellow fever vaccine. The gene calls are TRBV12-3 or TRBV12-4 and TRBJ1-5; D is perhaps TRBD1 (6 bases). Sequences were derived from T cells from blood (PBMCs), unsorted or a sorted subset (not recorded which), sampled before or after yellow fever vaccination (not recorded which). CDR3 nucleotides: TGTGCCAGCAGCCTCCACCGGGGGCAGCTAGGAAATCAGCCCCAGCATTTT. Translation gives CASSLHRGQLGNQPQHF.